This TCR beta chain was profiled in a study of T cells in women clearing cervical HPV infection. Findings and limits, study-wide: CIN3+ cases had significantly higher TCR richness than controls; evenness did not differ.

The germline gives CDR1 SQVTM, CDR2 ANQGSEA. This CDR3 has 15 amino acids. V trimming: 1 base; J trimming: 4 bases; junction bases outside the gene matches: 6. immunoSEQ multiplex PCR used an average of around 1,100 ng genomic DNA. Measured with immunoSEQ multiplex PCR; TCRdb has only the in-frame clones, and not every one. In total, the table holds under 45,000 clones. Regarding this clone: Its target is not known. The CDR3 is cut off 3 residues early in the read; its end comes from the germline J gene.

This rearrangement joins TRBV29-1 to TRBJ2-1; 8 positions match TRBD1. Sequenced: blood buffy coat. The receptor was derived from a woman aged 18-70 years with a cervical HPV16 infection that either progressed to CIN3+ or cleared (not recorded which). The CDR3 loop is CSVEGGDRRYNEQFF. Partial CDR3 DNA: TGCAGCGTTGAAGGGGGGGACAGGCGATACAATGAG.